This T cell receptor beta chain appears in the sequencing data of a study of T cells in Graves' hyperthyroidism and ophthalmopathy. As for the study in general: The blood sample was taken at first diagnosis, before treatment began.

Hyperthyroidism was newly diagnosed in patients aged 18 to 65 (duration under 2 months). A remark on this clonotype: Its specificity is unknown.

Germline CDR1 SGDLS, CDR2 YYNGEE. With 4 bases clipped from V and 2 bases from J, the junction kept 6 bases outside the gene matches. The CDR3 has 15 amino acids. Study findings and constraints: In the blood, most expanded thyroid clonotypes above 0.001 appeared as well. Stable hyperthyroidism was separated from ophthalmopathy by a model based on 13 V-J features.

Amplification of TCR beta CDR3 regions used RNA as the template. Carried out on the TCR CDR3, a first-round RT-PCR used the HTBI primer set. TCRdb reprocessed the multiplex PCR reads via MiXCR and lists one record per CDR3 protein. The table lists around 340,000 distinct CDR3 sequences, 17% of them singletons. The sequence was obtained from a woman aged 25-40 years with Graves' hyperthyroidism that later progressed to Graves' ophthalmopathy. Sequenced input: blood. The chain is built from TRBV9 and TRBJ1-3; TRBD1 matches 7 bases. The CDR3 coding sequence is TGTGCCAGCAGCCCCTGGGACAGCACTGGAAACACCATATATTTT. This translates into CASSPWDSTGNTIYF.